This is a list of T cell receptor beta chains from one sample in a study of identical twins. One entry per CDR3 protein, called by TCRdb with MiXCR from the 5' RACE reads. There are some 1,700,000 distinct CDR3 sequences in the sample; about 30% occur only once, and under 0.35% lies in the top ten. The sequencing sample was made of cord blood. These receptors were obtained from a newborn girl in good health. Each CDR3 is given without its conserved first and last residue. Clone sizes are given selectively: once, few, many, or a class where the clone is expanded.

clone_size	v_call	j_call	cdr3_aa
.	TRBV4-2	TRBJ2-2	AGSQTGAGELF
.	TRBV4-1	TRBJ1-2	ASSQGAGRSRAYGYT
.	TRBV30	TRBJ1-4	AWSGSRGGNEKLF
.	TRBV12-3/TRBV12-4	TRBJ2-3	ASQRKYGRSTDTQY
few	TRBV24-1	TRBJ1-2	ATSDMTGRNGYT
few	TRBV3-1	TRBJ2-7	ASRPRGLSSYEQY
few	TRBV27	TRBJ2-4	ASRAGTGQNIQY
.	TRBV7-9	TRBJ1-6	ASRASSVKSSYNSPLH
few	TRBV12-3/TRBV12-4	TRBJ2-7	ASSLSRGPPPYEQY
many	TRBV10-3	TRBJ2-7	AIGAGSYEQY
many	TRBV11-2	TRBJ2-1	ASSPEGGIYNEQF
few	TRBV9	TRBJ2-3	ASSDNTGRTDTQY
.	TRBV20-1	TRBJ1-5	SARAPGPIRDNQPQH
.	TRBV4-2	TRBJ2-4	ASSQDGTRGARNIQY
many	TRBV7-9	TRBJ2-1	ASSLRGYEQF
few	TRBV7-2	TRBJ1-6	ASSLVQVGNSPPH
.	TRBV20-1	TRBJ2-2	SAKNGRANTGELF
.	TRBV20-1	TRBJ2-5	SARAGGPFETQY
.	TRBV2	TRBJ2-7	ASSVQGPRYEQY
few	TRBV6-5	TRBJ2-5	ASSRQGPYQETQY
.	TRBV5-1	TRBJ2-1	AGSSPETALNEQF
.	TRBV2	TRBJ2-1	ASTGTSGANAYNEQF
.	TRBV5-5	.	ASSFGGTGSGGPYNEQY
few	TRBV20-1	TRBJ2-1	SASRIAGGHNEQF
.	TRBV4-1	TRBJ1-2	ASSQGEVAGEGYT
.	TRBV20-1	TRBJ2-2	SARGTSGSNTGELF
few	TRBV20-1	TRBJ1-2	SARAPSGSYNYGYT
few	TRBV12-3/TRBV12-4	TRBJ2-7	ASSPPGYYSYEQY
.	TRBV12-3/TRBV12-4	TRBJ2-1	ASTLTSGGAVYNEQF
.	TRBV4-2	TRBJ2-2	ASNQRGQGNTGELF
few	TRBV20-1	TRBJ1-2	SARVIQFPANYGYT
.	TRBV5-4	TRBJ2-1	ASSQGQSLGNEQF
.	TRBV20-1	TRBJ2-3	SASETSGGAGTDTQY
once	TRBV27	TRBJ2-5	ASSFRARDGETQY
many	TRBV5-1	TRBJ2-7	ASSLAGYYEQY
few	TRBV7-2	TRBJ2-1	ASSVSGTSYNEQF
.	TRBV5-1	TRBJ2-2	ASSLRPGLADTGELF
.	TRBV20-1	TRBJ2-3	SASSGGGDTQY
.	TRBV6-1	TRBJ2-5	ASSDTGSGGVRNEQY
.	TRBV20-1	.	SARDRTSAYEQY
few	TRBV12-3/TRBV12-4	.	ASSLWDNEQY
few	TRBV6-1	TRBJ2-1	ASSEYPITSGRANEQF
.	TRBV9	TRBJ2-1	ACSVALKNNEQF
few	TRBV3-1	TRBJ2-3	ASSHFVASYTQY
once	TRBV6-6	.	ASSYEETSGIKYEQY
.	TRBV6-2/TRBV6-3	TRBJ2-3	ASSSGLSGPLY
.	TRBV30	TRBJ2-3	AGIGTDTQY
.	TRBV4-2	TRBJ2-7	ASSQVGSSYERY
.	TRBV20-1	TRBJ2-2	SARESGVSTGELF
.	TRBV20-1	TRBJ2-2	SASPEDRGPNTGELF